Listed below are T cell receptor beta chains from one sample, sequenced in a study of OX40 agonist ivuxolimab in advanced cancers. This table comes from immunoSEQ multiplex PCR, and its TCRdb copy is limited to in-frame clones, with some not included. In the table there are 14,000 or so clones, about three quarters of which are singletons. The sample in question was CD4+ or CD8+ T cells sorted from blood, obtained in a trial of the OX40 agonist ivuxolimab. The receptors shown here come from an adult with an advanced solid tumor such as melanoma, head and neck, liver or kidney cancer. The CDR3 runs from the conserved cysteine through the conserved F or W. The D gene is left open where the match is weak. Expanded clones get a size class; other rows say once, few or many, or leave the size out.

J | size | length | V | D | DNA | CDR3
TRBJ2-7 | . | 14 | TRBV7-7 | . | TGTGCTAGCAGCTTAGACGAGTGGGCCTACGAGCAGTACTTC | CASSLDEWAYEQYF
TRBJ1-5 | once | 13 | TRBV27 | . | TGTGCCAGCAGTTTGTTTGGGGGTCAGCCCCAGCATTTT | CASSLFGGQPQHF
TRBJ1-1 | . | 13 | TRBV7-9 | . | TGTGCCAGCAGCTTCCGTGGGAACACTGAAGCTTTCTTT | CASSFRGNTEAFF
TRBJ2-1 | . | 16 | TRBV7-9 | TRBD2 | TGTGCCAGCAGCTTTCTAGGGGCTAGCGGGGGCAATGAGCAGTTCTTC | CASSFLGASGGNEQFF
TRBJ1-6 | . | 15 | TRBV15 | . | TGTGCCACCAGCAGGACGGACTCCTATAATTCACCCCTCCACTTT | CATSRTDSYNSPLHF
TRBJ2-7 | once | 14 | TRBV7-9 | . | TGTGCCAGCAGCTTAGTGAGGAACTCCTACGAGCAGTACTTC | CASSLVRNSYEQYF
TRBJ2-2 | . | 14 | TRBV4-1 | . | TGCGCCAGCAGCCAAGCCGGACTGGACTGGGAGCTGTTTTTT | CASSQAGLDWELFF
TRBJ2-7 | . | 13 | TRBV7-2 | . | TGTGCCAGCAGCCCCACGTCCTCCTACGAGCAGTACTTC | CASSPTSSYEQYF
TRBJ2-2 | . | 14 | TRBV29-1 | TRBD1 | TGCAGCGTTCAGGACAGGGGGAGGACCGGGGAGCTGTTTTTT | CSVQDRGRTGELFF
TRBJ2-1 | few | 15 | TRBV7-8 | TRBD2 | TGTGCCAGCAGCTTTCTAGCGGGGGTTGACAATGAGCAGTTCTTC | CASSFLAGVDNEQFF
TRBJ2-7 | medium-sized | 16 | TRBV7-9 | . | TGTGCCAGCAGCTTGTCCTACGGGACGGGCTCCTACGAGCAGTACTTC | CASSLSYGTGSYEQYF
TRBJ2-7 | few | 14 | TRBV7-2 | . | TGTGCCAGCAGCTTAGTCGAAGTTTACTACGAGCAGTACTTC | CASSLVEVYYEQYF
TRBJ1-2 | . | 12 | TRBV5-1 | . | TGCGCCAGCAGCTTGGCGGCAGAGAAATACACCTTC | CASSLAAEKYTF
TRBJ2-4 | . | 14 | TRBV5-5 | . | TGTGCCAGCAGCTTGGAGCCGGGGGAGAACATTCAGTACTTC | CASSLEPGENIQYF
TRBJ1-3 | . | 14 | TRBV13 | . | TGTGCCAGCAGCTTCAATGGACCTGCGAACACCATATATTTT | CASSFNGPANTIYF
TRBJ1-1 | . | 16 | TRBV7-9 | . | TGTGCCAGCAGCTCAACAACACGCGGGACACAAAGAGAAGCTTTCTTT | CASSSTTRGTQREAFF
TRBJ2-7 | . | 14 | TRBV13 | . | TGTGCCAGCAGCCCGCGGGACGGAGACTACGAGCAGTACTTC | CASSPRDGDYEQYF
TRBJ2-3 | few | 16 | TRBV4-3 | . | TGCGCCAGCAGCCAAGATTCAAGGGGCGCCGCAGATACGCAGTATTTT | CASSQDSRGAADTQYF
TRBJ2-7 | . | 13 | TRBV30 | . | TGTGCCTGGGGATACAGGGTTACCTACGAGCAGTACTTC | CAWGYRVTYEQYF
TRBJ2-7 | . | 12 | TRBV7-9 | . | TGTGCCAGCAGCTTAGGGCAGGTGGAGCAGTACTTC | CASSLGQVEQYF
TRBJ2-1 | . | 13 | TRBV11-2 | . | TGTGCCAGCAGAATAGCCGGCGACAATGAGCAGTTCTTC | CASRIAGDNEQFF
TRBJ2-1 | . | 12 | TRBV15 | . | TGTGCCACCAGCTCCACCGGTCATGAGCAGTTCTTC | CATSSTGHEQFF
TRBJ2-5 | . | 15 | TRBV7-9 | . | TGTGCCAGCAGCTCGGGACCCTCGTACCAAGAGACCCAGTACTTC | CASSSGPSYQETQYF
TRBJ1-2 | . | 15 | TRBV4-1 | . | TGCGCCAGCAGCCCTTTCGGAGGGGGGCCCTATGGCTACACCTTC | CASSPFGGGPYGYTF
TRBJ2-3 | . | 14 | TRBV7-7 | TRBD2 | TGTGCTAGCAGCTTCGGGGGGGCCACAGATACGCAGTATTTT | CASSFGGATDTQYF
TRBJ2-6 | . | 16 | TRBV4-3 | . | TGCGCCAGCAGCCAAGACAGCTCCTCTGGGGCCAACGTCCTGACTTTC | CASSQDSSSGANVLTF
TRBJ2-7 | . | 15 | TRBV27 | . | TGTGCCAGCAGTCCAAGGGTGCAGGGAACCTACGAGCAGTACTTC | CASSPRVQGTYEQYF
TRBJ1-1 | . | 13 | TRBV19 | . | TGTGCCAGTAGTATAGAACTGGACACTGAAGCTTTCTTT | CASSIELDTEAFF
TRBJ2-2 | . | 17 | TRBV12-5 | . | TGTGCTAGTGGTTTGGCCCAGAGCCGGCCATCCACCGGGGAGCTGTTTTTT | CASGLAQSRPSTGELFF
TRBJ2-2 | . | 15 | TRBV5-1 | TRBD2 | TGCGCCAGCAGCGGGACTAGCGGGGGATCCGGGGAGCTGTTTTTT | CASSGTSGGSGELFF